This TCR beta chain came from a study of control samples from healthy donors and cancer patients. Only in-frame clones appear in the TCRdb table, and some are missing; sequencing was by immunoSEQ multiplex PCR. The table has 95,000 to 150,000 clones, approximately 90% seen once. V was trimmed by 4 bases and J by 2 bases, leaving 17 bases between them. The germline CDR1 and CDR2 sequences are MNHEY and SMNVEV (reference sequence). This CDR3 is 17 amino acids long. The sample holds one count of this clone. This sequence was found in a woman aged 18-29 years in good health. The sequenced material came from blood. This rearrangement joins TRBV27 to TRBJ2-2, with a possible D match to TRBD1 (8 bases). CDR3 coding DNA: TGTGCCAGCAGTTACTCAGCGGGACAGGTCAACACCGGGGAGCTGTTTTTT. Its translation is CASSYSAGQVNTGELFF.